The clone carrying this T cell receptor (beta chain) appeared many times. Antigen specificity is unknown. The CDR3 has 18 amino acids. Germline lookup yields CDR1 MNHEY and CDR2 SVGAGI. The germline V and J ends were trimmed by 2 bases and 0 bases, with 20 bases remaining between them. The data belong to a study of T cell repertoires in cytomegalovirus infection. In the study overall: Public TCR beta signatures indicated both CMV infection and matching HLA type.

One entry per CDR3 protein results from TCRdb running MiXCR on the reads. The data show fewer than 550,000 distinct CDR3 sequences, approximately 17% seen once. Study-wide points: Ex vivo responses were dominated by HLA-C-restricted CMV-specific TCR beta clonotypes. The cumulative frequency of public TCR beta families identified carriers of CMV plus the relevant HLA.

Sequenced sample: CD8+ T cells from PBMCs. The source is a human donor in good health (CMV status not recorded). Some clones in this sample may be carry-over from other donors' samples. The genes are TRBV6-5 and TRBJ2-7, with a tentative D call TRBD2 (6 bases). The DNA for the CDR3 is TGTGCCAGCAGTTACGGGAGTGAAGGGCGGGGAGGCTCCTACGAGCAGTACTTC. Protein: CASSYGSEGRGGSYEQYF.